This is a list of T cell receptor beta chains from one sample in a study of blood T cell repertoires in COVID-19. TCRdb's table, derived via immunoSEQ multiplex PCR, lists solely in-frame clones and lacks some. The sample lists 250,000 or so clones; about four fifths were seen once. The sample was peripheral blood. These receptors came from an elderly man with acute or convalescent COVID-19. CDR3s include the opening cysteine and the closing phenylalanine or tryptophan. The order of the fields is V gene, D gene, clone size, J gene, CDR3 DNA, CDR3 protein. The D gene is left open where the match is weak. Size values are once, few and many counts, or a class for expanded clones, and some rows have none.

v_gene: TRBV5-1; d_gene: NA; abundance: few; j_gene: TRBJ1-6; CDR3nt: TGCGCCAGCACCCCGTTGGCGGGGGGTTTTAATTCACCCCTCCACTTT; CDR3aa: CASTPLAGGFNSPLHF
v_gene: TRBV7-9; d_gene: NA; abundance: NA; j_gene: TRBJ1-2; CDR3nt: TGTGCCAGCAGCTTATACGTCTGGCAATCCGATGGCTACACCTTC; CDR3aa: CASSLYVWQSDGYTF
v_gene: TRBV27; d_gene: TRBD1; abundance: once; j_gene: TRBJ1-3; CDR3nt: TGTGCCAGCAGGGACAGGGAGTCTGGAAACACCATATATTTT; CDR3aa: CASRDRESGNTIYF
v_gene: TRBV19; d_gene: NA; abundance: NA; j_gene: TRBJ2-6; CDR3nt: TGTGCCAGTAGTGTTCAGAACTCTGGGGCCAACGTCCTGACTTTC; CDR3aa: CASSVQNSGANVLTF
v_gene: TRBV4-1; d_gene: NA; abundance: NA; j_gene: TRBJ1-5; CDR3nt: TGCGCCAGCAGCCAAGATCGGGGAGATTATCAGCCCCAGCATTTT; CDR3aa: CASSQDRGDYQPQHF
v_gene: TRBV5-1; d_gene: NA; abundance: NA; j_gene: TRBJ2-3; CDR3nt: TGCGCCAGCAGGACCTTACTAGGCTCCCGAGATACGCAGTATTTT; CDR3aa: CASRTLLGSRDTQYF
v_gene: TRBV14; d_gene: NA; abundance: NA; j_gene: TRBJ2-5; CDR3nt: TGTGCCAGCAGCCAATCGTTGGAGACCCAGTACTTC; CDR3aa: CASSQSLETQYF
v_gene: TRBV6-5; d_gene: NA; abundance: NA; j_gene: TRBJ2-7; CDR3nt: TGTGCCAGCCTTACTGGACTGGGTGGGCCCTACGAGCAGTACTTC; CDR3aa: CASLTGLGGPYEQYF
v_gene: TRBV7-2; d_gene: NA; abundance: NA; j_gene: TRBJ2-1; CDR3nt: TGTGCCAGCAGCCCCAACAGGCGGGAGCAGTTCTTC; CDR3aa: CASSPNRREQFF
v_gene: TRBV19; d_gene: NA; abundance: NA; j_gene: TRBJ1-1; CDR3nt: TGTGCCAGTAGTATAGGCCGGGGGGCGAACACTGAAGCTTTCTTT; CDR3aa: CASSIGRGANTEAFF
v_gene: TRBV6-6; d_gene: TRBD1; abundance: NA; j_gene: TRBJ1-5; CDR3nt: TGTGCCAGCAGCCCCGTGGGGCAGGGGGCGCGTAAGCCCCAGCATTTT; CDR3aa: CASSPVGQGARKPQHF
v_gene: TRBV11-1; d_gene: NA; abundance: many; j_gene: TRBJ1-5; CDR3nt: TGTGCCAGCAGCTTTTGGGCACCGCCAAATCAGCCCCAGCATTTT; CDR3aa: CASSFWAPPNQPQHF
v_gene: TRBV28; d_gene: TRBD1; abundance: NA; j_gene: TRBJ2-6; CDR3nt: TGTGCCAGCACTCCAGGGGGCTCTGGGGCCAACGTCCTGACTTTC; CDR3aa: CASTPGGSGANVLTF
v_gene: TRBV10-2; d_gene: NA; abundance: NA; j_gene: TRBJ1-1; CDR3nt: TGCGCCAGCAGTGTACAGGGGAACACTGAAGCTTTCTTT; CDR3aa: CASSVQGNTEAFF
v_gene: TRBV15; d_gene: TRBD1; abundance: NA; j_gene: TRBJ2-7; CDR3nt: TGTGCCACCAGCATCGACAGGGGGCGTTACGAGCAGTACTTC; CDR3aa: CATSIDRGRYEQYF
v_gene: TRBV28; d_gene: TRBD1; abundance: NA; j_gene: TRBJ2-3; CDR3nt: TGTGCCAGCGGAATACAGGGGGCAGATACGCAGTATTTT; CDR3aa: CASGIQGADTQYF
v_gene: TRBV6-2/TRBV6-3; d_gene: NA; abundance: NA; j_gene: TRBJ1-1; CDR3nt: TGTGCCAGCAGCCTTAGGGGGGGTACTGAAGCTTTCTTT; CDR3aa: CASSLRGGTEAFF
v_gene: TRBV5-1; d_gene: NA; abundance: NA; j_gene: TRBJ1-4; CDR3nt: TGCGCCAGCAGCTTGGCAGGGCGTGGTTTTGAAAAACTGTTTTTT; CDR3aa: CASSLAGRGFEKLFF
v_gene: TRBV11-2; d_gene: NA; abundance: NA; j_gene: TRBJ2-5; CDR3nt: TGTGCCAGCAGCTTACAATTCGGCGGTCAAGAGACCCAGTACTTC; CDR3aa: CASSLQFGGQETQYF
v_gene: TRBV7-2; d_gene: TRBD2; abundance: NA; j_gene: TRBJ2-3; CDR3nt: TGTGCCAGCAGCTTAGCGGGAGGGCCTAGCACAGATACGCAGTATTTT; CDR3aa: CASSLAGGPSTDTQYF
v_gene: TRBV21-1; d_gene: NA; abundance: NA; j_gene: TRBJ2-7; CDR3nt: TGTGCCAGCAGCCCCACCGGCGGGGCCTGGGGGTCCTACGAGCAGTACTTC; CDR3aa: CASSPTGGAWGSYEQYF
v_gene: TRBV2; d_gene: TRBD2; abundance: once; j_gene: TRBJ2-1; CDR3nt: TGTGCCAGCAGCGGGGGACTAGCGGGATCCCACAGCTCCTACAATGAGCAGTTCTTC; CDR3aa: CASSGGLAGSHSSYNEQFF
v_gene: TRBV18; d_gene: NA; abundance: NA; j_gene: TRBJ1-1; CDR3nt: TGTGCCAGCTCACTAGGACAGACGAACACTGAAGCTTTCTTT; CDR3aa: CASSLGQTNTEAFF
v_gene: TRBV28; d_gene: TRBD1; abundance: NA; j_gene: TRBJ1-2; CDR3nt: TGTGCCAGCAGCGCCACCCCGGGACAGCGATATGGCTACACCTTC; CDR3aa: CASSATPGQRYGYTF
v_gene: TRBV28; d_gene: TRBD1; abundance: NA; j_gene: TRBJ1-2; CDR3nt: TGTGCCAGCAGTACGGGACAGGAGGATTACTATGGCTACACCTTC; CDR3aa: CASSTGQEDYYGYTF
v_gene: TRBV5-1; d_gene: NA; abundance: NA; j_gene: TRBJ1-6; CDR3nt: TGCGCCAGCAGCTCAGGGAACAATAATTCACCCCTCCACTTT; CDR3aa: CASSSGNNNSPLHF
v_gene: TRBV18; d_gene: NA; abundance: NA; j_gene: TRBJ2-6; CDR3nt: TGTGCCAGCTCACCACAGAGGTCTGGGGCCAACGTCCTGACTTTC; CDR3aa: CASSPQRSGANVLTF
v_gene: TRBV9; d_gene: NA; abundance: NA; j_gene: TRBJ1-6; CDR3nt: TGTGCCAGCAGCGTAGAGGGAGGATATAATTCACCCCTCCACTTT; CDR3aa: CASSVEGGYNSPLHF
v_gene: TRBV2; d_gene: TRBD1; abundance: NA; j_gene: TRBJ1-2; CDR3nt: TGTGCCAGCAGCCGGGACAGATTAAACTATGGCTACACCTTC; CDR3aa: CASSRDRLNYGYTF
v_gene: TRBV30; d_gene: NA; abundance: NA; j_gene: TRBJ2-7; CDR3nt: TGTGCCTGGAACCCCGGGTTTCGCTACGAGCAGTACTTC; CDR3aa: CAWNPGFRYEQYF
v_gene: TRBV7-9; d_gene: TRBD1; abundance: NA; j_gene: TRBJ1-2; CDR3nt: TGTGCCAGCAGCTTGGGGACGACAGGGGGCTTGAATGGCTACACCTTC; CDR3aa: CASSLGTTGGLNGYTF
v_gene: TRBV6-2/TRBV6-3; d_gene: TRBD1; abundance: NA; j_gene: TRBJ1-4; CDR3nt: TGTGCCAGCAGTCGACAGGGCTCCCAAAGCCTGTTTTTT; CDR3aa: CASSRQGSQSLFF
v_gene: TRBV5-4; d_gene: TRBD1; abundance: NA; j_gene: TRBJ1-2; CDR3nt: TGTGCCAGCAGCCCCTGGACAGGGGGCTCGGATGGCTACACCTTC; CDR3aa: CASSPWTGGSDGYTF
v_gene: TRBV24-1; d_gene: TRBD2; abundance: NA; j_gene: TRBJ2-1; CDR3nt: TGTGCCACCAGTGATCCCGGGACTAGCGGAAACTCCTACAATGAGCAGTTCTTC; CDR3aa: CATSDPGTSGNSYNEQFF
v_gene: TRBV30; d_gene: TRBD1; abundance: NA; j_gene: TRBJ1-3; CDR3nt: TGTGCCTGGAGTGCGCCGGGACAGGGGGCGAAAAGGACTGGAAACACCATATATTTT; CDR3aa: CAWSAPGQGAKRTGNTIYF
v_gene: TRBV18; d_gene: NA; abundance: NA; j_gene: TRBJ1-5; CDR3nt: TGTGCCAGCTCACCTCGAGCCCTTGATCAGCCCCAGCATTTT; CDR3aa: CASSPRALDQPQHF
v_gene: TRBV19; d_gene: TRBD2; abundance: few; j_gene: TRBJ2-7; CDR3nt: TGTGCCAGTAGTCCCCGTGTTAGCGGGAGCTCCGAGCAGTACTTC; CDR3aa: CASSPRVSGSSEQYF
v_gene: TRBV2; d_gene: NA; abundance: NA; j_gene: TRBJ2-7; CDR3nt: TGTGCCAGCATTGGGGGCAGTAAGGTATACGAGCAGTACTTC; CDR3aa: CASIGGSKVYEQYF
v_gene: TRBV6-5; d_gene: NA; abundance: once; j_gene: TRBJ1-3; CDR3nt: TGTGCCAGCAGTCGACAGGCTAAAAGAAGAAACACCATATATTTT; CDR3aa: CASSRQAKRRNTIYF
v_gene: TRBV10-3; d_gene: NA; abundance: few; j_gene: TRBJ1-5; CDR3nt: TGTGCCATCCGTGGGGAGGGAGACCAGCCCCAGCATTTT; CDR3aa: CAIRGEGDQPQHF
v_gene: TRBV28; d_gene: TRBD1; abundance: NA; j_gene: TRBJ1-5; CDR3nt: TGTGCCAGCAGCCGGGGTGGACAGGGCGATCAGCCCCAGCATTTT; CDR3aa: CASSRGGQGDQPQHF
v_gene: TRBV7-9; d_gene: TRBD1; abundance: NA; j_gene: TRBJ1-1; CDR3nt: TGTGCCAGCAGCTTAGCGAGCCCCTTTGGAGGGGGCAGGGACACTGAAGCTTTCTTT; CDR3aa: CASSLASPFGGGRDTEAFF
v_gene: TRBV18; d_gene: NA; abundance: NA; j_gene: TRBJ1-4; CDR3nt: TGTGCCAGCTCACCCCCAGTGAAGTCAACTAATGAAAAACTGTTTTTT; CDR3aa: CASSPPVKSTNEKLFF
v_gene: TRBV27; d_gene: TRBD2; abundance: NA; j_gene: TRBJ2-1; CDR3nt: TGTGCCAGCAGTGGAGGACTAGCGGGAGGTAAGCAGTTCTTC; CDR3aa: CASSGGLAGGKQFF
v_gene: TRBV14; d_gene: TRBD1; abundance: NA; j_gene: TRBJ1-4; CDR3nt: TGTGCCAGCAGACAGTCAGGGGGCGCAGAGGAAAAACTGTTTTTT; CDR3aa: CASRQSGGAEEKLFF
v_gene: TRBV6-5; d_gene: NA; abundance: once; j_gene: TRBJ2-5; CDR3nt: TGTGCCAGCAGTTACTATGGTCGGGGAGAGACCCAGTACTTC; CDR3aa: CASSYYGRGETQYF
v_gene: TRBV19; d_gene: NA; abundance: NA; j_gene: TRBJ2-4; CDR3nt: TGTGCCAGTAGTAAAGACAGGCGACAGGTAGCCAAAAACATTCAGTACTTC; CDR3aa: CASSKDRRQVAKNIQYF